This T cell receptor (beta chain) comes out of a study of blood T cell repertoires in COVID-19. Background on the study: The cDNA or gDNA used as material had been derived from T cells, B-cell-depleted T cells, or PBMCs.

How the authors handled the data: For nucleated cells, counts were estimated from reference gene primer amplification. Assay: immunoSEQ multiplex PCR; the TCRdb copy retains only in-frame clones and omits some. V, J and clone size are taken as reported in that table, and D and trimming were inferred from the DNA itself. The sample includes more than 150,000 clones, 88% of them seen just once. Trimming cost V 1 base and J 5 bases; bases outside gene matches: 10. This CDR3 contains 17 residues. The germline CDR1 and CDR2 sequences are MGHDK and SYGVNS. This clone has just one count. What was sequenced was peripheral blood. The origin of this receptor is a man in his sixties or seventies with active or convalescent COVID-19. The chain uses TRBV25-1 and TRBJ2-3; TRBD2 matches 9 bases. As DNA, the CDR3 is TGTGCCAGCAGTGAATCTCTCATAATGACTAGCGGAGATACGCAGTATTTT. Its protein product is CASSESLIMTSGDTQYF.